Here is one TCR beta chain with its context. The antigen remains unidentified. The data originate from a study of T cell responses to AZD1222 COVID-19 vaccine. Study conclusions and caveats: Regions 160-218 and 743-854 held dominance among vaccine-associated CD4 TCRs, which spanned spike.

Sequenced by immunoSEQ multiplex PCR; TCRdb stores in-frame clones only, minus some. The sample has 150,000 to 200,000 clones; 90% are singletons. There are 17 residues in the CDR3. CDR1 is LGHNA and CDR2 is YNFKEQ in the germline V gene. V lost 3 bases and J lost 7; bases outside the gene matches: 8. V and J are TRBV4-2 and TRBJ2-1; 14 bases line up with TRBD2. The TCR comes from an adult who received the AZD1222 COVID-19 vaccine. The sequencing here drew on peripheral blood, taken 28 days after the second AZD1222 dose. Here the CDR3 reads CASSQTGTSGRKNEQFF. CDR3 sequence (DNA): TGTGCCAGCAGCCAGACCGGGACTAGCGGGAGAAAAAATGAGCAGTTCTTC.